This T cell receptor (beta chain) was found in a study of CD8 T cells in Susac syndrome. Study-wide background: When blood was drawn, patients with Susac syndrome were on intravenous immunoglobulin alone, on corticosteroids, or therapy-naive. Study findings and constraints: Clonal expansion was absent from the CD4+ T cell repertoires in Susac syndrome.

The germline V and J ends were trimmed by 1 base and 5 bases, with 9 bases remaining between them. Germline V CDR1 and CDR2: PRHDT, FYEKMQ (reference sequence). The CDR3 runs to 13 residues. The CD8+ and CD4+ T cells were isolated magnetically using a negative isolation approach, whereas the TEMRA cells were enriched by FACS. With random hexamers, roughly 0.45 to 1 ug RNA was reverse transcribed. Each CDR3 protein is one row after TCRdb ran MiXCR on the immunoSEQ multiplex PCR reads. The sample has roughly 140,000 distinct CDR3 sequences, roughly 96% seen once. With regard to this clonotype: The target antigen is unknown.

The clonotype originates from a human donor with Susac syndrome. The J gene is TRBJ2-7, the V gene TRBV13; weak D call: TRBD1 (5 bases). Sequenced input: CD4+ T cells from PBMCs. CDR3: CASSLAPDNEQYF. The CDR3 bases are TGTGCCAGCAGCTTAGCCCCGGACAACGAGCAGTACTTC.